These 26 T cell receptor beta chains share one sample of origin, sequenced in a study of Graves' ophthalmopathy and Graves' hyperthyroidism. TCR beta CDR3 amplification used RNA transcripts. The first round was an RT-PCR with HTBI primers, and the second round was a multiplex PCR. TCRdb recomputed calls from the multiplex PCR reads with MiXCR, one row per CDR3 protein. The data contain 600,000 to 950,000 distinct CDR3 sequences, approximately 40% of them singletons. The material sequenced was peripheral blood. These receptors were taken from an adult man with Graves' ophthalmopathy.

This clonotype was observed a few times. The chain recombines TRBV7-9 with TRBJ2-2, with TRBD1 identical over 11 bases. Per germline, CDR1 SEHNR and CDR2 FQNEAQ (reference sequence). CDR3 length: 16 residues. The V and J ends lost 5 bases and 6 bases, in that order; junction bases with no gene match: 8. CDR3 sequence (DNA): TGTGCCAGCAGCCTCCGGACAGGGGGCGGTTCCGGGGAGCTGTTTTTT. Protein sequence: CASSLRTGGGSGELFF.

The gene calls are TRBV20-1 and TRBJ2-7, with TRBD2 matching 10 bases. CDR3 length equals 15 residues. Germline values: CDR1 DFQATT, CDR2 SNEGSKA (reference sequence). V was pared by 5 bases and J by 3 bases, with 10 bases of the junction left unmatched. The CDR3 nucleotides are TGCAGTGCTGTTATAACGGCTAGCGGGAGCTACGAGCAGTACTTC. Protein sequence: CSAVITASGSYEQYF.

This clonotype was found many times. DNA of the CDR3: TGTGCCAGCAGCTTAGGGTTTCAGGAAGCTTTCTTT. Translating it yields CASSLGFQEAFF. The chain combines TRBV7-9 with TRBJ1-1; D not resolved. This CDR3 has 12 amino acids. CDR1 is SEHNR and CDR2 is FQNEAQ in the germline V gene (reference sequence). The V and J ends lost 1 base and 8 bases respectively, with 8 bases between them.

This clonotype was counted only a few times. The J gene is TRBJ2-7, the V gene TRBV9; no clear D gene. Germline CDR1 and CDR2: SGDLS and YYNGEE. The V end was cut by 3 bases, the J end by 3 bases, with 13 bases between. The CDR3 extends over 14 amino acids. CDR3 sequence reads: CASSGGIGVYEQYF. CDR3 bases: TGTGCCAGCAGCGGGGGAATCGGAGTCTACGAGCAGTACTTC.

This chain joins TRBV10-3 and TRBJ1-5; D unresolved. The ends were cut back, 2 bases at V and 13 bases at J, with 15 bases in the middle. Germline lookup yields CDR1 ENHRY and CDR2 SYGVKD. The CDR3 is 13 residues long. CDR3 residues: CAISEARARNQHF. DNA of the CDR3: TGTGCCATCAGTGAGGCACGGGCGAGGAATCAGCATTTT.

This clonotype was picked up a small number of times. This chain connects TRBV11-1 to TRBJ2-3; no reliable D call. Germline lookup yields CDR1 SGHAT and CDR2 FQDESV (reference sequence). Between the trimmed V and J ends, which lost 2 bases and 0 bases, there was a span of 6 bases. The length of the CDR3 is 14 residues. In DNA, the CDR3 is TGTGCCAGCAGCTTAATTCGTAGCACAGATACGCAGTATTTT. It is translated as CASSLIRSTDTQYF.

This clonotype was observed at least ten times. J is TRBJ1-2 and V is TRBV2; D remains ambiguous. The germline V gene has CDR1 SNHLY and CDR2 FYNNEI. This CDR3 region has 14 residues. V was trimmed by 2 bases and J by 4 bases, leaving 11 bases between them. CDR3 DNA sequence: TGTGCCAGCAGTGAACTACGGGGAGCCTATGGCTACACCTTC. Translated: CASSELRGAYGYTF.

This clonotype was counted a few times. The gene calls are TRBV7-2 and TRBJ1-1; the D gene is possibly TRBD1 (6 bases). Trimming took 5 bases from V and 6 from J, leaving 10 bases between them. Germline V gene data show CDR1 as SGHTA and CDR2 as FQGNSA. This CDR3 has 12 amino acids. CDR3 nucleotides: TGTGCCAGCAGCCCTAAGGGGGCTGAAGCTTTCTTT. It codes for CASSPKGAEAFF.

This chain uses TRBV20-1 with TRBJ1-1; no reliable D call. Trimming cost V 2 bases and J 6 bases, with 7 bases left between them. This CDR3 contains 11 residues. Germline V gene data show CDR1 as DFQATT and CDR2 as SNEGSKA (reference sequence). The CDR3 sequence is CSARKVAEAFF. CDR3 DNA sequence: TGCAGTGCTAGAAAGGTAGCTGAAGCTTTCTTT.

This clonotype was seen more than once but under ten times. The rearrangement joins TRBV6-1 to TRBJ2-7; D not resolved. V dropped 6 bases and J dropped 7 bases, with 10 bases sitting between them. Germline assignment: CDR1 MNHNS and CDR2 SASEGT. CDR3 size: 11 residues. The CDR3: CASSPLGEQYF. The CDR3, as DNA: TGTGCCAGCAGCCCCCTGGGGGAGCAGTACTTC.

This clonotype was seen only once. Relative to the germline gene, one junction end is altered; a read error may explain this. The genes are TRBV24-1 and TRBJ1-5; D call uncertain. The CDR3 is made up of 16 amino acids. Per germline, CDR1 KGHDR and CDR2 SFDVKD. CDR3 coding DNA: TGTGCCAGCAGTGAAGCGGTCAACAGATACAATCAGCCCCAGCATTTT. It codes for CASSEAVNRYNQPQHF.

There are many counts of this clonotype. This CDR3 reads CSVETANYGYTF. In nucleotides, the CDR3 is TGCAGCGTTGAGACAGCCAACTATGGCTACACCTTC. The chain recombines TRBV29-1 with TRBJ1-2; D perhaps matches TRBD1 (5 bases). The germline V and J ends were trimmed by 3 bases and 2 bases, with 7 bases remaining between them. Germline V CDR1 and CDR2: SQVTM, ANQGSEA. The length of the CDR3 is 12 residues.

CDR3 sequence reads: CASSPGGGSIRLFF. CDR3 nucleotides: TGTGCCAGTAGTCCAGGCGGGGGGTCGATTCGACTGTTTTTT. This chain links TRBV19 with TRBJ1-4, with a possible D match to TRBD1 (5 bases). V was clipped by 5 bases and J by 13 bases, with 20 bases between them. In germline, CDR1 is LNHDA, CDR2 SQIVND (reference sequence). CDR3 length: 14 residues. Using reference TRBV19 and TRBJ1-4 for the parts outside the CDR3, the full variable domain is DGGITQSPKYLFRKEGQNVTLSCEQNLNHDAMYWYRQDPGQGLRLIYYSQIVNDFQKGDIAEGYSVSREKKESFPLTVTSAQKNPTAFYLCASSPGGGSIRLFFGSGTQLSVL.

This clonotype has just a few counts. This chain uses TRBV19 with TRBJ1-3; D unclear. V lost 11 bases to trimming and J lost 2 bases, with 16 bases between them. The germline CDR1 and CDR2 sequences are LNHDA and SQIVND (reference sequence). The CDR3 extends over 14 amino acids. The CDR3, as DNA: TGTGCCCGTCTCCTTCCGGTCACTGGAAACACCATATATTTT. This translates into CARLLPVTGNTIYF.

The chain joins TRBV19 to TRBJ1-5, with TRBD1 identical over 8 bases. This CDR3 is built from 16 residues. V shed 9 bases, J shed 11 bases, and the junction held 21 bases outside the gene matches. Germline V gives CDR1 LNHDA, CDR2 SQIVND (reference sequence). CDR3 nucleotides: TGTGCCAGCAGTTACTTGGGACAGGCCCCGAATTCGGCCCAGCATTTT. Translation: CASSYLGQAPNSAQHF.

J is TRBJ2-2 and V is TRBV19, with TRBD1 matching over 10 bases. CDR1 LNHDA and CDR2 SQIVND come from the germline V gene (reference sequence). After removal of 4 bases from V and 5 bases from J, the junction contained 10 bases not matched to a gene. This CDR3 region has 17 residues. CDR3 region: CASSNPGTGEGTGELFF. DNA for the CDR3: TGTGCCAGTAGTAACCCCGGGACAGGGGAAGGAACCGGGGAGCTGTTTTTT.

Ten or more counts support this clonotype. The V gene is TRBV20-1, the J gene TRBJ1-1; D not certain. V lost 1 base, J lost 7 bases, and 4 bases lay in between. Germline assignment: CDR1 DFQATT and CDR2 SNEGSKA (reference sequence). This CDR3 is 10 amino acids long. CDR3 sequence (DNA): TGCAGTGCTAGAGGCGTTGAAGCTTTCTTT. Amino acid sequence: CSARGVEAFF.

This clonotype was seen ten or more times. V is TRBV15 and J is TRBJ1-2; 7 bases agree with TRBD1. The CDR3 contains 16 residues. Germline V lookup: CDR1 LNHNV, CDR2 YYDKDF (reference sequence). The trim removed 0 bases at V and 4 bases at J, leaving 8 bases unmatched. The CDR3 loop is CATSRDRSGTVYGYTF. The CDR3 bases are TGTGCCACCAGCAGAGATCGGAGCGGGACAGTCTATGGCTACACCTTC.

In its sample, this clonotype was seen a few times. V is TRBV7-9 and J is TRBJ1-4; 9 positions match TRBD1. V trimming: 6 bases; J trimming: 7 bases; junction bases outside the gene matches: 3. This CDR3 has 13 amino acids. The germline CDR1 and CDR2 sequences are SEHNR and FQNEAQ (reference sequence). The CDR3 DNA reads TGTGCCAGCAGGTACAGGGGGCCTGAAAAACTGTTTTTT. Its translation is CASRYRGPEKLFF.

At least ten counts were recorded for this clonotype. The V and J genes are TRBV5-1 and TRBJ2-5; possibly TRBD2 for D (5 bases). CDR3 length: 14 residues. Deletions cut 4 bases from V and 4 bases from J, with 14 bases between. Per germline, CDR1 SGHRS and CDR2 YFSETQ. This CDR3 reads CASSRTSSGETQYF. The CDR3 nucleotides are TGCGCCAGCAGCCGAACTAGTTCGGGAGAGACCCAGTACTTC.

This clonotype was seen at least ten times. The chain has TRBV29-1 and TRBJ2-5; 7 bases align to TRBD2. CDR1 is SQVTM, CDR2 ANQGSEA, per germline. V lost 6 bases, J lost 5 bases, and 9 bases stayed unmatched. CDR3 size: 13 residues. The CDR3 spells CSVETSSYETQYF. CDR3 sequence (DNA): TGCAGCGTGGAGACTAGCTCTTATGAGACCCAGTACTTC.

The gene calls are TRBV10-3 and TRBJ2-7; D may be TRBD1 (5 bases). The V end lost 2 bases, the J end lost 4 bases, and 9 bases lay between the germline ends. This CDR3 is built from 13 residues. CDR1 and CDR2 (germline): ENHRY, SYGVKD. This CDR3 reads CAISERRDYEQYF. The CDR3 coding sequence is TGTGCCATCAGTGAGCGCAGGGATTACGAGCAGTACTTC.

A word on this clonotype: This may be a read error, as it is one base from a much larger clone. The V gene is TRBV2, the J gene TRBJ1-5; a weak D match, TRBD1 (6 bases). Trimming took off 6 bases at V and 3 bases at J, with 15 bases between the two ends. CDR3 length: 15 residues. Germline CDR1 reads SNHLY; CDR2 reads FYNNEI. The CDR3 coding sequence is TGTGCCAGCAGGGCCGGGACAAATAACAATCAGCCCCAGCATTTT. Its protein is CASRAGTNNNQPQHF.

The chain has TRBV7-9 and TRBJ2-7; 7 nucleotides line up with TRBD1. The germline V gene has CDR1 SEHNR and CDR2 FQNEAQ (reference sequence). The CDR3 runs to 15 residues. V gave up 5 bases and J gave up 3 bases; unmatched junction bases: 10. CDR3 residues: CASSPRDSWNYEQYF. The CDR3 coding sequence is TGTGCCAGCAGCCCGAGGGACAGTTGGAACTACGAGCAGTACTTC. Full variable domain (remainder filled in from reference TRBV7-9 and TRBJ2-7): DTGVSQNPRHKITKRGQNVTFRCDPISEHNRLYWYRQTLGQGPEFLTYFQNEAQLEKSRLLSDRFSAERPKGSFSTLEIQRTEQGDSAMYLCASSPRDSWNYEQYFGPGTRLTVT.

In DNA, the CDR3 is TGTGCCATCAGCGAAGAGGGTTTTTCCAATCAGCCCCAGCATTTT. The encoded protein is CAISEEGFSNQPQHF. The V call is TRBV10-3, the J call TRBJ1-5; D unclear. V lost 6 bases to trimming and J lost 3 bases, with 15 bases between them. CDR3 length: 15 amino acids. Germline loops: CDR1 ENHRY, CDR2 SYGVKD.

At least ten counts were recorded for this clonotype. This chain connects TRBV7-9 to TRBJ2-5, with TRBD1 as a possible D gene (5 bases). Trimming stripped 9 bases from V and 4 bases from J, with 21 bases between. CDR3 length: 15 amino acids. The germline CDR1 and CDR2 sequences are SEHNR and FQNEAQ (reference sequence). The CDR3 protein is CASHPPGFRSETQYF. In DNA, the CDR3 is TGTGCCAGTCATCCTCCAGGGTTCCGATCAGAGACCCAGTACTTC.